Below, 19 T cell receptor beta chains from the same sample are listed, as sequenced in a study of T cells in tuberculosis. Sequencing used immunoSEQ multiplex PCR; TCRdb keeps in-frame clones, though not all of them. The sample has about 25,000 clones, 85% to 95% seen once. The sequencing input was PBMCs. These receptors originate from a donor between 10 and 35 years old with latent tuberculosis or without tuberculosis infection. Some clones in this sample may be carry-over from other donors' samples.

The rearrangement joins TRBV5-1 to TRBJ2-7; TRBD2 matches 7 bases. With V trimmed by 0 bases and J by 6 bases, 12 bases remained unmatched. The CDR3 has 16 amino acids. Per the germline V gene, CDR1 is SGHRS and CDR2 is YFSETQ. This CDR3 is CASSLEGPAGVVEQYF. The DNA of the CDR3 is TGCGCCAGCAGCTTGGAGGGGCCCGCGGGGGTGGTCGAGCAGTACTTC.

The V call is TRBV14, the J call TRBJ2-7; weak D call: TRBD1 (5 bases). Germline values: CDR1 SGHDN, CDR2 FVKESK. The CDR3 runs to 15 residues. V was cut by 1 base and J by 6 bases, with 16 bases left in between. CDR3 loop: CASSQARGWGSEQYF. The CDR3 DNA reads as TGTGCCAGCAGCCAAGCCCGAGGATGGGGCTCCGAGCAGTACTTC.

This chain joins TRBV27 and TRBJ1-6; possible D gene TRBD1, 5 bases. Germline V lookup: CDR1 MNHEY, CDR2 SMNVEV (reference sequence). CDR3 length: 22 residues. V lost 5 bases and J lost 1, with 30 bases in between. For the CDR3, the DNA is TGTGCCAGCAGTCGTCTTGCGGCTGTCGGGGGAAGAATTAGGTCCTATAATTCACCCCTCCACTTT. Protein product: CASSRLAAVGGRIRSYNSPLHF.

The J gene is TRBJ1-2, the V gene TRBV6-1; D uncertain. The CDR3 is 13 residues long. V lost 2 bases and J lost 8, with 12 bases in between. The germline V gene has CDR1 MNHNS and CDR2 SASEGT. The CDR3 is CASSETLRGGYTF. The CDR3 DNA follows: TGTGCCAGCAGTGAAACTCTTCGCGGAGGCTACACCTTC.

The count of this clone is one. The J gene is TRBJ1-5, the V gene TRBV4-1, with a tentative D call TRBD1 (5 bases). V was clipped by 1 base and J by 3 bases, with 19 bases between them. Germline CDR1 reads MGHRA; CDR2 reads YSYEKL. This CDR3 has 18 residues. The CDR3, as DNA: TGCGCCAGCAGCCAAGTTGTCACGGCAGGGTGGAACAATCAGCCCCAGCATTTT. Protein product: CASSQVVTAGWNNQPQHF.

In this sample, this clone turned up once. The chain has TRBV30 and TRBJ2-7; D not certain. This CDR3 is built from 13 residues. Trimming removed 3 bases from V and 6 bases from J, with 15 bases in between. Germline lookup yields CDR1 GTSNPN and CDR2 SVGIG (reference sequence). CDR3 nucleotides: TGTGCCTGGAGAGTCTCGGTCCTCTCCGAGCAGTACTTC. Protein sequence: CAWRVSVLSEQYF.

This rearrangement joins TRBV7-3 to TRBJ2-1; D may be TRBD1 (6 bases). Germline V gives CDR1 SGHTA, CDR2 FQGTGA. The CDR3 is 16 residues long. V shed 5 bases and J shed 0 bases, with 14 bases lying between them. The CDR3 is CASSRRTAPSYNEQFF. CDR3 coding DNA: TGTGCCAGCAGCAGGAGGACAGCCCCCTCCTACAATGAGCAGTTCTTC.

The chain is built from TRBV21-1 and TRBJ2-7; TRBD2 reflects the table's D call only, with no check against the DNA. TRBV21-1 is tagged as a pseudogene. The CDR3 is made up of 14 amino acids. In nucleotides, the CDR3 is TGTGCCAGCAGGAACACGGAGCCCTGGGACGAGCAGTACTTC. Its translation is CASRNTEPWDEQYF.

The chain is built from TRBV5-1 and TRBJ1-2, with TRBD1 identical over 12 bases. The CDR3 sequence is 16 residues long. CDR1 is SGHRS and CDR2 is YFSETQ in the germline V gene. Unmatched junction bases numbered 11, after V lost 3 bases and J lost 8 bases. CDR3 coding DNA: TGCGCCAGCAGCTCGCATGTGGGACAGGGGGCTGAAGGCTACACCTTC. This gives the protein CASSSHVGQGAEGYTF.

The DNA of the CDR3 is TGTGCCAGCAGCTTGACAGGGGACACCACTGAAGCTTTCTTT. Residues: CASSLTGDTTEAFF. J is TRBJ1-1 and V is TRBV11-3, with TRBD1 matching 8 bases. From germline, CDR1 is SGHNT and CDR2 YENEEA. V dropped 3 bases and J dropped 4; count of bases not matched to a gene: 4. This CDR3 has 14 amino acids.

J is TRBJ2-1 and V is TRBV12-2; the D call in the table, TRBD1, was not verified against the DNA. TRBV12-2 is an annotated pseudogene. The length of the CDR3 is 16 residues. The CDR3 loop is CASRLAQASRGNEQFF. DNA for the CDR3: TGTGCAAGTCGCTTAGCGCAGGCTAGCAGGGGCAATGAGCAGTTCTTC.

This clone is a singleton in its sample. V gene TRBV11-2 combines with J gene TRBJ1-2, with 8 positions matching TRBD1. CDR3 length equals 14 residues. Germline loops: CDR1 SGHAT, CDR2 FQNNGV. The ends lost 5 bases at V and 5 bases at J; junction bases unmatched: 7. CDR3 in amino acids: CASSLGTGRYGYTF. The CDR3 nucleotides read TGTGCCAGCAGCCTAGGGACAGGACGTTATGGCTACACCTTC.

This chain uses TRBV4-3 with TRBJ1-2, with TRBD1 identical over 7 bases. The CDR3 loop spans 17 amino acids. The V and J ends lost 1 base and 11 bases, in that order; junction bases with no gene match: 19. The germline CDR1 and CDR2 sequences are LGHNA and YSLEER. DNA of the CDR3: TGCGCCAGCAGCCAAGTTTTTAGGCCGGGACAGACAATCCGGTACACCTTC. Protein sequence: CASSQVFRPGQTIRYTF.

The chain is built from TRBV5-6 and TRBJ2-7; TRBD1 matches at 8 bases. The V and J ends lost 4 bases and 2 bases, in that order; junction bases with no gene match: 8. The CDR3 totals 15 residues. The V gene's germline CDR1 is SGHDT and CDR2 YYEEEE. The chain's CDR3 is CASSLDRGDPYEQYF. The CDR3 nucleotides are TGTGCCAGCAGCCTTGACAGGGGAGACCCCTACGAGCAGTACTTC.

The V gene is TRBV7-2, the J gene TRBJ1-2, with 9 bases that match TRBD1. CDR3 length: 14 residues. The ends lost 8 bases at V and 8 bases at J; junction bases unmatched: 12. Germline V CDR1 and CDR2: SGHTA, FQGNSA. This chain's CDR3 is CASGRDRVSSGYTF. CDR3 nucleotide sequence: TGTGCCAGCGGAAGGGACAGGGTTTCATCCGGCTACACCTTC.

The V gene is TRBV27, the J gene TRBJ2-7; tentative D call: TRBD2 (7 bases). Per germline, CDR1 MNHEY and CDR2 SMNVEV (reference sequence). Trimming removed 7 bases from V and 2 bases from J, with 24 bases in between. The CDR3 spans 17 residues. The CDR3 DNA follows: TGTGCCAGCAATAGGAAACGGGGGGCTGGGGAAGCCTACGAGCAGTACTTC. This translates into CASNRKRGAGEAYEQYF.

This clone was seen a single time. The chain is built from TRBV27 and TRBJ2-6, with D unclear. Germline-derived CDR1 and CDR2 are MNHEY and SMNVEV (reference sequence). V shed 5 bases and J shed 0 bases, with 5 bases lying between them. The CDR3 length is 14 residues. Here the CDR3 DNA reads TGTGCCAGCAGTCGGTACTCTGGGGCCAACGTCCTGACTTTC. The encoded protein is CASSRYSGANVLTF.

The chain carries TRBV6-5 and TRBJ2-3; 8 nucleotides align to TRBD1. This CDR3 region has 14 residues. Losses at the gene ends were 5 bases for V and 3 bases for J; bases not matched to a gene: 4. Germline assignment: CDR1 MNHEY and CDR2 SVGAGI. CDR3 DNA sequence: TGTGCCAGCAGTCAAAGACAGGGGACAGATACGCAGTATTTT. This translates into CASSQRQGTDTQYF.

The V and J genes are TRBV6-6 and TRBJ2-2; 11 bases are a match to TRBD1. The V and J ends lost 3 bases and 5 bases, in that order; junction bases with no gene match: 2. Germline assignment: CDR1 MNHNY and CDR2 SVGAGI (reference sequence). The CDR3 length is 15 residues. CDR3 coding DNA: TGTGCCAGCAGTTATTGGGACAGGGGGACCGGGGAGCTGTTTTTT. This translates into CASSYWDRGTGELFF.